This T cell receptor beta chain derives from a study of blood T cell repertoires in COVID-19. The protocol was immunoSEQ multiplex PCR, while the TCRdb copy is restricted to in-frame clones and leaves out a portion. The sample includes hundreds of thousands of clones, approximately 89% seen only once; the top ten take roughly 1.2%. Between the trimmed V and J ends, which lost 5 bases and 3 bases, there was a span of 6 bases. The CDR3 extends over 12 amino acids. Per the germline V gene, CDR1 is MNHEY and CDR2 is SMNVEV (reference sequence). Individuals drawn from approximately 22 US areas were about 18 to 95 years old. Researchers sorted participants into cohorts using their self-reported clinical history. This clone was picked up one time.

The sample was PBMCs or T cells enriched from blood (not recorded which). The origin of this receptor is a woman aged 40 to 55 with acute COVID-19. The V call is TRBV27, the J call TRBJ2-3, with D unresolved. Here the CDR3 reads CASSTATDTQYF. Here the CDR3 DNA reads TGTGCCAGCAGTACCGCGACAGATACGCAGTATTTT.